This T cell receptor beta chain was recorded in a study of beta chain features in type 1 diabetes. Overall study results and limits: Individuals with type 1 diabetes displayed fewer insertions and more deletions at VDJ junctions. Among all four CD4+ subsets, Type 1 diabetes patients had TCRB CDR3s that were moderately but significantly shorter.

Expressed TCRB transcripts were sequenced, since all the RNA that had been isolated was reverse transcribed. Around 4 million reads per sample were averaged for naive, central memory and regulatory samples. Measured with immunoSEQ multiplex PCR; TCRdb has only the in-frame clones, and not every one. The sample shows some 700,000 clones, about an eighth of them seen only once. In this sample, this clone turned up a few times. The antigen remains unidentified. V shed 4 bases and J 10 bases; nucleotides not matched to a gene: 10. Looked up from germline, CDR1 is LNHDA and CDR2 is SQIVND (reference sequence). This CDR3 comprises 15 residues.

The source material was naive CD4+ T cells from blood. The source is a man aged 18 to 29 with type 1 diabetes. This chain links TRBV19 with TRBJ1-6; TRBD1 aligns across 7 bases. The CDR3 DNA reads as TGTGCCAGTAGTACCTTCGGACAGGCGTCCTCACCCCTCCACTTT. Amino acid sequence: CASSTFGQASSPLHF. Together with reference TRBV19 and TRBJ1-6, the CDR3 gives the full variable domain: DGGITQSPKYLFRKEGQNVTLSCEQNLNHDAMYWYRQDPGQGLRLIYYSQIVNDFQKGDIAEGYSVSREKKESFPLTVTSAQKNPTAFYLCASSTFGQASSPLHFGNGTRLTVT.